The present T cell receptor beta chain was sequenced within a study of cytomegalovirus exposure and HLA in healthy donors. At the level of the study: Previous work identified roughly 120 million unique TCR beta sequences from around 200 million T cells. Study-wide results and caveats: TCR beta V segments were, for the most part, productive about 87% or about 30% of the time in an earlier analysis.

Whereas donors were nominally healthy upon sampling, unrecorded immune exposures were probable. This PCR relied on a set of 60 Vbeta primers and 13 Jbeta primers. Some clones are missing from TCRdb's copy, which holds only in-frame ones; the method was immunoSEQ multiplex PCR. The sample records over 150,000 clones, 80% being singletons. Germline loops: CDR1 SGDLS, CDR2 YYNGEE. The V end was cut by 3 bases, the J end by 6 bases, with 16 bases between. The CDR3 has 15 amino acids. This clone was observed a handful of times. Its antigen is currently unknown. The genes are TRBV9 and TRBJ2-4, with D tentatively TRBD2 (7 bases). Specimen: PBMCs. This sequence was found in a man aged 25 to 45 in good health and CMV-seropositive. The CDR3 protein is CASSAFDRGANIQYF. The CDR3 region has the DNA TGTGCCAGCAGCGCTTTCGATCGGGGGGCAAACATTCAGTACTTC.